This T cell receptor (beta chain) was recorded in a study of blood T cells in healthy people across ages. From germline, CDR1 is SGDLS and CDR2 YYNGEE. V was pared by 4 bases and J by 6 bases, with 18 bases of the junction left unmatched. The CDR3 totals 17 residues. A sample-barcoded 5' primer and a J-beta primer mix were used in a second PCR of roughly 6 to 12 cycles. TCRdb redid the calling of the 5' RACE reads with MiXCR, one entry per CDR3 protein. The data contain around 690,000 distinct CDR3 sequences, around three fifths of them singletons. Total RNA amounts of at least 5 micrograms were extracted per sample.

Sample: blood. This TCR derives from a man aged 55 to 69 in good health. This chain links TRBV9 with TRBJ1-1; 7 positions match TRBD1. Written as DNA, the CDR3 is TGTGCCAGCAGCACACAGACAGGGTTTTTTGACCAACCTGAAGCTTTCTTT. Protein: CASSTQTGFFDQPEAFF.